The present entry profiles one T cell receptor (beta chain) with its context. No antigen is known for it. MiXCR, applied by TCRdb to the PCR reads, yields one record per CDR3 protein. The data contain a few hundred thousand distinct CDR3 sequences, 24% of them seen just once; the ten biggest clones take up around 0.7%. This sample is drawn from a study of molecular identifiers for immune sequencing clone quantification. Study-wide points: The study found clones above 20 RNA copies held over 97% of effector molecules and under 1% in naive cells. Sharing of a barcode by identical TCR molecules could cause highly expanded clone sizes to be underestimated.

Sequencing was carried out using naive CD8+ T cells from blood, with Jurkat cell RNA spiked in. As to subset: FACS-sorted CD8+CD4-CCR7+CD45RA+ naive T cells. This sequence originates from a human donor in good health. Some libraries in this study had Jurkat cell RNA spiked in.

The CDR3: CASSVDGAGTDTQYF. In nucleotides, the CDR3 is TGTGCCAGCAGCGTAGACGGTGCTGGGACAGATACGCAGTATTTT. The V gene is TRBV9, the J gene TRBJ2-3, with D uncertain. Trimming took 0 bases from V and 3 from J, leaving 11 bases between them. The CDR3 is 15 amino acids. Germline CDR1 is SGDLS and CDR2 is YYNGEE.